This is a list of T cell receptor beta chains from one sample in a study of TIL therapy for anti-PD-1-resistant metastatic lung cancer. Libraries were prepared by immunoSEQ multiplex PCR; TCRdb keeps only in-frame clonotypes and omits some of them. The repertoire holds 50,000 to 70,000 clones, with 69% as singletons. The sample here was blood, taken at baseline. The receptors were gathered from a person aged 25-85 years with non-small cell lung cancer. CDR3s include the opening cysteine and the closing phenylalanine or tryptophan. A D gene is named only where the DNA matches it firmly. Some rows have no size entry. The others give once, few or many, or a class for an expanded clone.

CDR3 DNA: TGTGCCAGCAGTCGGACAGGGGATAGCAATCAGCCCCAGCATTTT
CDR3 protein: CASSRTGDSNQPQHF
J gene: TRBJ1-5
D gene: TRBD1
V gene: TRBV28
clone size: NA

CDR3 DNA: TGTGCCTGGAGTGTATCGCGTAGCAATCAGCCCCAGCATTTT
CDR3 protein: CAWSVSRSNQPQHF
J gene: TRBJ1-5
D gene: NA
V gene: TRBV30
clone size: NA

CDR3 DNA: TGTGCCAGCAGCCCCCTCGGGGCAGGATACACAGATACGCAGTATTTT
CDR3 protein: CASSPLGAGYTDTQYF
J gene: TRBJ2-3
D gene: NA
V gene: TRBV4-2
clone size: NA

CDR3 DNA: TGCGCCAGCAGCTTGGAAGGGAATTCCTACGAGCAGTACTTC
CDR3 protein: CASSLEGNSYEQYF
J gene: TRBJ2-7
D gene: NA
V gene: TRBV5-1
clone size: NA

CDR3 DNA: TGTGCCAGTAGTATAGGAGGGGTGGGCAATCAGCCCCAGCATTTT
CDR3 protein: CASSIGGVGNQPQHF
J gene: TRBJ1-5
D gene: NA
V gene: TRBV19
clone size: once

CDR3 DNA: TGTGCCAGCAGTACCACAGGGGGAGCAAATGAAAAACTGTTTTTT
CDR3 protein: CASSTTGGANEKLFF
J gene: TRBJ1-4
D gene: TRBD1
V gene: TRBV28
clone size: once

CDR3 DNA: TGTGCCATCAGTGAGTCCGGATCCCCTGAAGCTTTCTTT
CDR3 protein: CAISESGSPEAFF
J gene: TRBJ1-1
D gene: NA
V gene: TRBV10-3
clone size: NA

CDR3 DNA: TGTGCCAGCAGTCCACAAGTTACTTTGTTAGACAGGCAGAACACTGAAGCTTTCTTT
CDR3 protein: CASSPQVTLLDRQNTEAFF
J gene: TRBJ1-1
D gene: NA
V gene: TRBV27
clone size: NA

CDR3 DNA: TGTGCCAGCAGCTTCCCCAAGGACAGGGGAACAGATACGCAGTATTTT
CDR3 protein: CASSFPKDRGTDTQYF
J gene: TRBJ2-3
D gene: TRBD1
V gene: TRBV7-8
clone size: NA

CDR3 DNA: TGTGCCAGCAGCTTCCCCCTAGCGGGAGGAGAGACCCAGTACTTC
CDR3 protein: CASSFPLAGGETQYF
J gene: TRBJ2-5
D gene: TRBD2
V gene: TRBV5-4
clone size: NA

CDR3 DNA: TGCGCCAGCAGCTTACTAGCGGGGGTCTCCTACAATGAGCAGTTCTTC
CDR3 protein: CASSLLAGVSYNEQFF
J gene: TRBJ2-1
D gene: TRBD2
V gene: TRBV5-1
clone size: NA

CDR3 DNA: TGTGCCAGCAGCTCACAGATAGGTGCTGGAAACACCATATATTTT
CDR3 protein: CASSSQIGAGNTIYF
J gene: TRBJ1-3
D gene: NA
V gene: TRBV7-2
clone size: NA

CDR3 DNA: TGTGCCAGCAGCTTGTCGGAGACCCAGTACTTC
CDR3 protein: CASSLSETQYF
J gene: TRBJ2-5
D gene: NA
V gene: TRBV11-3
clone size: NA

CDR3 DNA: TGTGCCAGCAGCCAAGATCTTACTCGACTAGCGGGATACAATGAGCAGTTCTTC
CDR3 protein: CASSQDLTRLAGYNEQFF
J gene: TRBJ2-1
D gene: TRBD2
V gene: TRBV14
clone size: NA

CDR3 DNA: TGTGCCAGCAGTGAATCCAGGGTCCAAGAGACCCAGTACTTC
CDR3 protein: CASSESRVQETQYF
J gene: TRBJ2-5
D gene: NA
V gene: TRBV25-1
clone size: NA

CDR3 DNA: TGTGCCAGCAGCCCGTCGGTAAGCTCCTACAATGAGCAGTTCTTC
CDR3 protein: CASSPSVSSYNEQFF
J gene: TRBJ2-1
D gene: NA
V gene: TRBV5-4
clone size: NA

CDR3 DNA: TGTGCCAGCAGTGAGAAGGCAGGGCGCGGCTTGGCAAATTCACCCCTCCACTTT
CDR3 protein: CASSEKAGRGLANSPLHF
J gene: TRBJ1-6
D gene: NA
V gene: TRBV2
clone size: NA

CDR3 DNA: TGCGCCAGCAGCTTGGAAGCAGCCTCCTACGAGCAGTACTTC
CDR3 protein: CASSLEAASYEQYF
J gene: TRBJ2-7
D gene: NA
V gene: TRBV5-1
clone size: NA

CDR3 DNA: TGTGCCAGCAGTGGACAGGGCTATGAGCAGTTCTTC
CDR3 protein: CASSGQGYEQFF
J gene: TRBJ2-1
D gene: TRBD1
V gene: TRBV2
clone size: NA

CDR3 DNA: TGTGCCAGCTCACCACTAGCGGATAACACAGATACGCAGTATTTT
CDR3 protein: CASSPLADNTDTQYF
J gene: TRBJ2-3
D gene: NA
V gene: TRBV18
clone size: NA

CDR3 DNA: TGTGCCAGCAGCTCCAGTCAGTGGGGCGAGCAGTACTTC
CDR3 protein: CASSSSQWGEQYF
J gene: TRBJ2-7
D gene: NA
V gene: TRBV7-9
clone size: NA

CDR3 DNA: TGCGCCAGCAGCGCCCTAGCGGGTAACACCGGGGAGCTGTTTTTT
CDR3 protein: CASSALAGNTGELFF
J gene: TRBJ2-2
D gene: TRBD2
V gene: TRBV5-1
clone size: NA

CDR3 DNA: TGTGCCAGCAGTGAAGGGAACTCCGAGCAGTTCTTC
CDR3 protein: CASSEGNSEQFF
J gene: TRBJ2-1
D gene: NA
V gene: TRBV27
clone size: NA

CDR3 DNA: TGTGCCAGCAGTTTGGAGGGGCAGCCAGATACGCAGTATTTT
CDR3 protein: CASSLEGQPDTQYF
J gene: TRBJ2-3
D gene: NA
V gene: TRBV28
clone size: NA

CDR3 DNA: TGTGCCAGCAGCTTGGGAGTGGCGCGGACCCAAGAGACCCAGTACTTC
CDR3 protein: CASSLGVARTQETQYF
J gene: TRBJ2-5
D gene: NA
V gene: TRBV5-4
clone size: NA

CDR3 DNA: TGTGCCAGCAGTCCCAGGCGCTGGGACAGGGGCCACGAGCAGTACTTC
CDR3 protein: CASSPRRWDRGHEQYF
J gene: TRBJ2-7
D gene: TRBD1
V gene: TRBV11-2
clone size: few

CDR3 DNA: TGTGCCAGCAGCTTATTGGAGACAGGAATTAACTATGGCTACACCTTC
CDR3 protein: CASSLLETGINYGYTF
J gene: TRBJ1-2
D gene: NA
V gene: TRBV5-6
clone size: few

CDR3 DNA: TGTGCCAGCAGCTTAATAGCGGGAGTAGCAGATACGCAGTATTTT
CDR3 protein: CASSLIAGVADTQYF
J gene: TRBJ2-3
D gene: TRBD2
V gene: TRBV7-3
clone size: NA

CDR3 DNA: TGTGCCAGCAGCCTTACAGGGCCCACTAATGAAAAACTGTTTTTT
CDR3 protein: CASSLTGPTNEKLFF
J gene: TRBJ1-4
D gene: NA
V gene: TRBV11-2
clone size: NA

CDR3 DNA: TGTGCCAGCAGGGGCCAGGGGCTTGGGGCTTTCTTT
CDR3 protein: CASRGQGLGAFF
J gene: TRBJ1-1
D gene: NA
V gene: TRBV28
clone size: few

CDR3 DNA: TGTGCCAGCAGTTTTCTTGGCCGGGGGTACGAGCAGTACTTC
CDR3 protein: CASSFLGRGYEQYF
J gene: TRBJ2-7
D gene: NA
V gene: TRBV27
clone size: few

CDR3 DNA: TGCAGTGCTAGAGGCGGTCAGCCCCAGCATTTT
CDR3 protein: CSARGGQPQHF
J gene: TRBJ1-5
D gene: NA
V gene: TRBV20-1
clone size: few

CDR3 DNA: TGCAGTGACGGGGGTCCAGATACGCAGTATTTT
CDR3 protein: CSDGGPDTQYF
J gene: TRBJ2-3
D gene: NA
V gene: TRBV20-1
clone size: NA

CDR3 DNA: TGTGCCAGTAGTCTTACAAATGAAGCTTTCTTT
CDR3 protein: CASSLTNEAFF
J gene: TRBJ1-1
D gene: NA
V gene: TRBV19
clone size: few

CDR3 DNA: TGTGCCAGCAGGGACAGAGTCTATGGCTACACCTTC
CDR3 protein: CASRDRVYGYTF
J gene: TRBJ1-2
D gene: NA
V gene: TRBV6-1
clone size: NA

CDR3 DNA: TGTGCCAGCAGTTCTGGGGGAGAGACCCAGTACTTC
CDR3 protein: CASSSGGETQYF
J gene: TRBJ2-5
D gene: NA
V gene: TRBV28
clone size: NA

CDR3 DNA: TGTGCCAGCAGCTTAAGGGCCAGCAGCAATCAGCCCCAGCATTTT
CDR3 protein: CASSLRASSNQPQHF
J gene: TRBJ1-5
D gene: NA
V gene: TRBV7-2
clone size: NA

CDR3 DNA: TGCGCCAGCAGCACGACAGGGGGGAGCTCCTATAATTCACCCCTCCACTTT
CDR3 protein: CASSTTGGSSYNSPLHF
J gene: TRBJ1-6
D gene: TRBD1
V gene: TRBV5-1
clone size: NA

CDR3 DNA: TGTGCCAGCAGCGAAGACTCAAACTATGGCTACACCTTC
CDR3 protein: CASSEDSNYGYTF
J gene: TRBJ1-2
D gene: NA
V gene: TRBV9
clone size: NA

CDR3 DNA: TGTGCCAGCAGTGACCATAACGCGGGAGTGAGAAATGAGCAGTTCTTC
CDR3 protein: CASSDHNAGVRNEQFF
J gene: TRBJ2-1
D gene: TRBD2
V gene: TRBV2
clone size: NA

CDR3 DNA: TGTGCCAGCAGTTTCTCAGGGCACATAAATCAGCCCCAGCATTTT
CDR3 protein: CASSFSGHINQPQHF
J gene: TRBJ1-5
D gene: NA
V gene: TRBV27
clone size: few

CDR3 DNA: TGTGCCTGGAGGCCCCCGGGCCAGGAGACCCAGTACTTC
CDR3 protein: CAWRPPGQETQYF
J gene: TRBJ2-5
D gene: NA
V gene: TRBV30
clone size: NA

CDR3 DNA: TGTGCCAGCAGCTTCGCGTTGGCTCGGAACACCGGGGAGCTGTTTTTT
CDR3 protein: CASSFALARNTGELFF
J gene: TRBJ2-2
D gene: NA
V gene: TRBV7-6
clone size: once

CDR3 DNA: TGCGCCAGCAGTGTCGATACCTCAGTAAAACTGTTTTTT
CDR3 protein: CASSVDTSVKLFF
J gene: TRBJ1-4
D gene: NA
V gene: TRBV10-1
clone size: NA

CDR3 DNA: TGTGCCAGCAGCCCGAATGGACTAGCGGGGGGGCCGGACGACGAGCAGTACTTC
CDR3 protein: CASSPNGLAGGPDDEQYF
J gene: TRBJ2-7
D gene: TRBD2
V gene: TRBV11-2
clone size: NA

CDR3 DNA: TGTGCCAGCAGCGTAGGACTAGCGGAAACTAGCACAGATACGCAGTATTTT
CDR3 protein: CASSVGLAETSTDTQYF
J gene: TRBJ2-3
D gene: TRBD2
V gene: TRBV9
clone size: NA

CDR3 DNA: TGCGCCAGCAGCCAACGCCGGGATTCACCCCTCCACTTT
CDR3 protein: CASSQRRDSPLHF
J gene: TRBJ1-6
D gene: NA
V gene: TRBV4-1
clone size: few

CDR3 DNA: TGTGCCAGCATGAGGGGGCTGACTGGAAACACCATATATTTT
CDR3 protein: CASMRGLTGNTIYF
J gene: TRBJ1-3
D gene: TRBD1
V gene: TRBV6-5
clone size: NA

CDR3 DNA: TGTGCCAGCAGCCCGGATCCCTTCTACGAGCAGTACTTC
CDR3 protein: CASSPDPFYEQYF
J gene: TRBJ2-7
D gene: NA
V gene: TRBV11-2
clone size: NA

CDR3 DNA: TGCGCCAGCAGCCGCAGGGGAGAAGTGGACTATGGCTACACCTTC
CDR3 protein: CASSRRGEVDYGYTF
J gene: TRBJ1-2
D gene: NA
V gene: TRBV4-1
clone size: NA

CDR3 DNA: TGTGCCAGCAGCTTAGAGTCGGGCCATCCGAGACTGTTTTTT
CDR3 protein: CASSLESGHPRLFF
J gene: TRBJ1-4
D gene: NA
V gene: TRBV11-3
clone size: NA